A selection of T cell receptor beta chains follows, all from one sample in a study of ipilimumab plus nivolumab after autologous stem cell transplantation. Here immunoSEQ multiplex PCR was the method, and the copy in TCRdb shows in-frame clones only, minus some. The sample includes about 9,800 clones, over 60% seen only once; the top ten take roughly 19%. This specimen consisted of PBMCs, obtained in a trial of ipilimumab plus nivolumab as post-transplant consolidation. These receptors were collected from a female donor with multiple myeloma. The CDR3 runs from the conserved cysteine through the conserved F or W. The order of the fields is clone size, J gene, V gene, D gene, CDR3 length, CDR3 protein, CDR3 DNA. D genes are given only for firm matches. The listing skips clone size in some rows; elsewhere it reads once, few, many or a size class.

. | TRBJ2-3 | TRBV11-2 | . | 15 | CASSLVWTGTDTQYF | TGTGCCAGCAGCTTAGTCTGGACAGGCACAGATACGCAGTATTTT
. | TRBJ2-7 | TRBV28 | . | 15 | CASSAPGLFSYEQYF | TGTGCCAGCAGCGCGCCGGGACTGTTCTCCTACGAGCAGTACTTC
. | TRBJ2-3 | TRBV7-2 | . | 11 | CASSYDYTQYF | TGTGCCAGCAGCTACGATTATACGCAGTATTTT
. | TRBJ1-5 | TRBV2 | . | 14 | CASRDDRPNQPQHF | TGTGCCAGCAGAGACGACAGGCCTAATCAGCCCCAGCATTTT
few | TRBJ1-1 | TRBV6-5 | TRBD1 | 13 | CASTEGGVGEAFF | TGTGCCAGCACCGAAGGGGGCGTAGGTGAAGCTTTCTTT
. | TRBJ1-4 | TRBV27 | TRBD1 | 14 | CASSFQGGGEKLFF | TGTGCCAGCAGTTTCCAGGGGGGGGGTGAAAAACTGTTTTTT
. | TRBJ2-5 | TRBV28 | TRBD1 | 15 | CASSGMGQGVETQYF | TGTGCCAGCAGTGGGATGGGACAGGGGGTAGAGACCCAGTACTTC
. | TRBJ1-3 | TRBV28 | . | 15 | CASSSRASGLGTIYF | TGTGCCAGCAGTTCCCGGGCTTCGGGGCTAGGCACCATATATTTT
once | TRBJ1-5 | TRBV27 | TRBD1 | 18 | CASSPYPPDRGLNQPQHF | TGTGCCAGCAGTCCTTACCCCCCTGACAGGGGACTCAATCAGCCCCAGCATTTT
. | TRBJ2-5 | TRBV11-2 | TRBD2 | 14 | CASSLDLGRGTQYF | TGTGCCAGCAGCTTAGATCTTGGGAGGGGGACCCAGTACTTC
. | TRBJ1-1 | TRBV5-6 | . | 13 | CASSPVLNTEAFF | TGTGCCAGCAGCCCCGTCTTGAACACTGAAGCTTTCTTT
few | TRBJ2-2 | TRBV6-5 | . | 13 | CASSYWGTGELFF | TGTGCCAGCAGTTATTGGGGCACCGGGGAGCTGTTTTTT
. | TRBJ1-6 | TRBV7-9 | . | 13 | CASSFTANSPLHF | TGTGCCAGCAGCTTTACCGCTAATTCACCCCTCCACTTT
. | TRBJ1-2 | TRBV7-2 | . | 15 | CASSFPWSPLGGYTF | TGTGCCAGCAGCTTTCCCTGGTCCCCTCTTGGAGGCTACACCTTC
few | TRBJ2-5 | TRBV4-3 | TRBD2 | 21 | CASSQDLIRTSGRGPQETQYF | TGCGCCAGCAGCCAAGATCTCATCCGGACTAGCGGGAGAGGCCCCCAAGAGACCCAGTACTTC
few | TRBJ1-5 | TRBV30 | . | 11 | CAWINNQPQHF | TGTGCCTGGATAAACAATCAGCCCCAGCATTTT
. | TRBJ1-4 | TRBV9 | . | 16 | CASSVGTNFKTEKLFF | TGTGCCAGCAGCGTAGGGACCAACTTCAAGACCGAAAAACTGTTTTTT
. | TRBJ2-2 | TRBV15 | . | 16 | CATSRDWGANTGELFF | TGTGCCACCAGCAGAGATTGGGGGGCGAACACCGGGGAGCTGTTTTTT
. | TRBJ2-3 | TRBV2 | TRBD1 | 14 | CASRGQAGTDTQYF | TGTGCCAGCAGGGGACAGGCGGGAACAGATACGCAGTATTTT
. | TRBJ1-4 | TRBV5-4 | . | 14 | CASSLAGFGEKLFF | TGTGCCAGCAGCTTGGCCGGTTTCGGTGAAAAACTGTTTTTT
. | TRBJ2-2 | TRBV6-7 | . | 16 | CASSYSGLGEGGELFF | TGTGCCAGCAGTTACTCAGGGCTAGGGGAAGGCGGGGAGCTGTTTTTT
few | TRBJ2-7 | TRBV29-1 | . | 13 | CSATIGGVAEQYF | TGCAGCGCCACCATAGGGGGGGTAGCCGAGCAGTACTTC
. | TRBJ2-1 | TRBV5-6 | . | 14 | CASSLGRGEGEQFF | TGTGCCAGCAGCTTGGGGAGAGGGGAAGGGGAGCAGTTCTTC
. | TRBJ1-1 | TRBV11-1 | . | 14 | CASSSEGFGTEAFF | TGTGCCAGCAGCTCGGAGGGTTTTGGGACTGAAGCTTTCTTT
. | TRBJ2-5 | TRBV20-1 | . | 11 | CSARGQETQYF | TGCAGTGCTAGGGGTCAAGAGACCCAGTACTTC
. | TRBJ2-4 | TRBV19 | . | 13 | CASSSGAKNIQYF | TGTGCCAGTAGTAGCGGAGCCAAAAACATTCAGTACTTC
. | TRBJ2-7 | TRBV7-9 | TRBD1 | 14 | CASSWPGQVYEQYF | TGTGCCAGCAGCTGGCCGGGACAGGTCTACGAGCAGTACTTC
. | TRBJ2-6 | TRBV5-1 | TRBD2 | 19 | CASSSRTSGTYSGANVLTF | TGCGCCAGCAGCTCAAGGACTAGCGGGACCTACTCTGGGGCCAACGTCCTGACTTTC
. | TRBJ1-2 | TRBV6-5 | . | 13 | CASSWPRSYGYTF | TGTGCCAGCAGTTGGCCTCGCTCCTATGGCTACACCTTC
few | TRBJ2-3 | TRBV7-3 | . | 11 | CASGLGDTQYF | TGTGCCAGCGGCCTCGGAGATACGCAGTATTTT
few | TRBJ1-1 | TRBV5-1 | TRBD1 | 15 | CASSLVGQGNTEAFF | TGCGCCAGCAGCTTGGTCGGACAGGGGAACACTGAAGCTTTCTTT
medium-sized | TRBJ1-2 | TRBV28 | TRBD1 | 16 | CASSSAYSGGGYGYTF | TGTGCCAGCAGTTCGGCCTATTCAGGGGGTGGCTATGGCTACACCTTC
. | TRBJ1-1 | TRBV5-4 | . | 14 | CASSSGGKVAEAFF | TGTGCCAGCAGCTCCGGGGGCAAAGTCGCTGAAGCTTTCTTT
. | TRBJ2-7 | TRBV7-2 | TRBD2 | 14 | CASSPSGREYEQYF | TGTGCCAGCAGCCCCTCCGGGCGGGAGTACGAGCAGTACTTC